Listed below are T cell receptor beta chains from one sample, sequenced in a study of cytomegalovirus exposure and HLA in healthy donors. Method: immunoSEQ multiplex PCR; TCRdb's copy keeps in-frame clones and lacks some. This table holds some 78,000 clones, almost 97% found once. Input material: PBMCs. The receptors originated from a man between 18 and 29 years old in good health and CMV-seropositive. Each CDR3 is given with its conserved first and last residue. A D gene is named only where the DNA matches it firmly. Expanded clones get a size class; other rows say once, few or many, or leave the size out.

j_call | d_call | clone_size | v_call | cdr3_aa | cdr3_nt
TRBJ2-1 | TRBD2 | - | TRBV18 | CASSPPTSPYNEQFF | TGTGCCAGCTCACCACCGACTAGCCCCTACAATGAGCAGTTCTTC
TRBJ1-5 | - | - | TRBV5-8 | CASSFTSGNQPQHF | TGTGCCAGCAGCTTCACGTCAGGGAATCAGCCCCAGCATTTT
TRBJ1-5 | - | - | TRBV11-3 | CASTTYRDQPQHF | TGTGCCAGCACCACCTACAGGGATCAGCCCCAGCATTTT
TRBJ2-1 | - | - | TRBV5-6 | CASSLATYNEQFF | TGTGCCAGCAGCTTGGCAACCTACAATGAGCAGTTCTTC
TRBJ1-3 | - | - | TRBV5-6 | CASSFPTASGNTIYF | TGTGCCAGCAGCTTTCCGACAGCCTCTGGAAACACCATATATTTT
TRBJ2-1 | TRBD1 | - | TRBV4-1 | CASSQTRQGVNEQFF | TGCGCCAGCAGCCAAACCCGACAGGGCGTTAATGAGCAGTTCTTC
TRBJ1-2 | - | once | TRBV28 | CASSSGGENGYTF | TGTGCCAGCAGCTCGGGGGGGGAAAACGGCTACACCTTC
TRBJ2-1 | TRBD2 | - | TRBV11-1 | CASSLEASGSSEQFF | TGTGCCAGCAGCTTAGAGGCTAGCGGGAGTAGTGAGCAGTTCTTC
TRBJ2-6 | TRBD1 | - | TRBV5-1 | CASSTGQGLITGANVLTF | TGCGCCAGCAGCACAGGACAGGGATTAATAACTGGGGCCAACGTCCTGACTTTC
TRBJ2-5 | - | - | TRBV11-2 | CASSLASPPGSTQYF | TGTGCCAGCAGCTTAGCTAGCCCGCCAGGTTCGACCCAGTACTTC
TRBJ2-1 | TRBD2 | - | TRBV7-3 | CASRGGPNEQFF | TGTGCCAGCCGGGGGGGGCCCAATGAGCAGTTCTTC
TRBJ2-1 | - | - | TRBV29-1 | CSVAGESYNEQFF | TGCAGCGTTGCCGGGGAATCCTACAATGAGCAGTTCTTC
TRBJ1-1 | - | - | TRBV7-9 | CASSSRGSAKNTEAFF | TGTGCCAGCAGCTCGCGGGGGTCGGCTAAGAACACTGAAGCTTTCTTT
TRBJ2-5 | TRBD1 | - | TRBV13 | CASSSGTDQETQYF | TGTGCCAGCAGCTCTGGGACAGATCAAGAGACCCAGTACTTC
TRBJ1-5 | TRBD1 | - | TRBV6-1 | CASSVRVTGTGFNQPQHF | TGTGCCAGCAGTGTCAGAGTAACCGGGACAGGGTTCAATCAGCCCCAGCATTTT
TRBJ1-5 | TRBD1 | - | TRBV30 | CAWNPGQGGNQPQHF | TGTGCCTGGAATCCCGGACAGGGGGGCAATCAGCCCCAGCATTTT
TRBJ1-2 | - | - | TRBV5-1 | CASSLFAGFNYGYTF | TGCGCCAGCAGCTTGTTCGCAGGATTTAACTATGGCTACACCTTC
TRBJ2-7 | - | - | TRBV9 | CASSVAEGLREQYF | TGTGCCAGCAGCGTAGCGGAGGGTTTACGCGAGCAGTACTTC
TRBJ2-5 | - | - | TRBV5-1 | CASSLKRVGETQYF | TGCGCCAGCAGCCTAAAGCGGGTGGGAGAGACCCAGTACTTC
TRBJ2-7 | - | - | TRBV6-5 | CATGADRKGYEQYF | TGTGCCACAGGGGCCGACAGGAAAGGCTACGAGCAGTACTTC
TRBJ2-2 | - | - | TRBV25-1 | CASSVTGYTGELFF | TGTGCCAGCAGTGTTACAGGGTACACCGGGGAGCTGTTTTTT
TRBJ2-7 | TRBD1 | - | TRBV7-2 | CASSESPGTAYEQYF | TGTGCCAGCAGCGAATCCCCCGGGACAGCCTACGAGCAGTACTTC
TRBJ2-3 | TRBD2 | - | TRBV5-1 | CASSDGTSGSTDTQYF | TGCGCCAGCAGCGACGGGACTAGCGGGAGCACAGATACGCAGTATTTT
TRBJ2-3 | TRBD2 | - | TRBV7-9 | CASSPPSGGGTDTQYF | TGTGCCAGCAGCCCCCCTTCGGGGGGTGGGACAGATACGCAGTATTTT
TRBJ2-1 | - | - | TRBV30 | CAWSVGVHNEQFF | TGTGCCTGGAGTGTAGGGGTCCACAATGAGCAGTTCTTC
TRBJ2-5 | - | - | TRBV6-5 | CASSEGRWETQYF | TGTGCCAGCAGTGAGGGGAGGTGGGAGACCCAGTACTTC
TRBJ2-2 | - | - | TRBV30 | CAWKKNPGLTTGELFF | TGTGCCTGGAAAAAAAATCCGGGACTTACGACCGGGGAGCTGTTTTTT
TRBJ2-4 | - | - | TRBV4-1 | CASSQTGLAKNIQYF | TGCGCCAGCAGCCAAACCGGTTTAGCCAAAAACATTCAGTACTTC
TRBJ2-7 | - | - | TRBV7-8 | CASSLRGINHEQYF | TGTGCCAGCAGCTTACGAGGGATCAACCACGAGCAGTACTTC
TRBJ1-1 | TRBD1 | - | TRBV5-6 | CASTSGQGWTEAFF | TGTGCCAGCACCTCGGGACAGGGGTGGACTGAAGCTTTCTTT
TRBJ2-7 | TRBD2 | few | TRBV25-1 | CASSVDYPAGGPHEQYF | TGTGCCAGCAGTGTAGACTATCCAGCGGGAGGGCCCCACGAGCAGTACTTC
TRBJ2-5 | TRBD2 | - | TRBV5-4 | CASSQRAGEETQYF | TGTGCCAGCAGTCAAAGGGCGGGGGAAGAGACCCAGTACTTC
TRBJ1-4 | TRBD1 | - | TRBV4-2 | CASSRPTGSNEKLFF | TGTGCCAGCAGCCGACCGACAGGGTCTAATGAAAAACTGTTTTTT
TRBJ2-7 | TRBD2 | once | TRBV15 | CATSIGLAVSYEQYF | TGTGCCACCAGCATCGGACTAGCGGTATCCTACGAGCAGTACTTC
TRBJ1-1 | - | - | TRBV5-1 | CASSLVPGEAFF | TGCGCCAGCAGCTTGGTGCCAGGCGAAGCTTTCTTT